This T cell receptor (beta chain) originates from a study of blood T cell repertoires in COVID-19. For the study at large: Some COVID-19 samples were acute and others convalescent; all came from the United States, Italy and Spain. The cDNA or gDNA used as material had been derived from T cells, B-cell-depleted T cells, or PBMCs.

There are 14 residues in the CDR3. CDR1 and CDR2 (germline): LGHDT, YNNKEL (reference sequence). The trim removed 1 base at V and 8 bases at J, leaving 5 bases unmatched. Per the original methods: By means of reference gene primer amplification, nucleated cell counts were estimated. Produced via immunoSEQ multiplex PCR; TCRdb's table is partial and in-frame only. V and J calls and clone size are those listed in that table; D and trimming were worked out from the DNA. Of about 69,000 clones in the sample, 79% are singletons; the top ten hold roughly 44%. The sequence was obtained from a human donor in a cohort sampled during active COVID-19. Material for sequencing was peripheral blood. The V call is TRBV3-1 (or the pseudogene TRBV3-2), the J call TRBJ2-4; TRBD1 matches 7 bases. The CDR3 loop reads CASSQGQGSDIQYF. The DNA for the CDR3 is TGTGCCAGCAGCCAAGGACAGGGCTCGGACATTCAGTACTTC.